These 14 T cell receptor beta chains were all obtained from the same sample, sequenced in a study of blood T cell repertoires in COVID-19. Here immunoSEQ multiplex PCR was the method, and the copy in TCRdb shows in-frame clones only, minus some. The sample has 90,000 to 150,000 clones, about 87% seen once. Sequenced material: peripheral blood. All receptors derive from a woman aged 50 to 60 with acute or convalescent COVID-19.

This clone was counted between two and nine times. The chain uses TRBV30 and TRBJ1-3; D not resolved. The V gene's germline CDR1 is GTSNPN and CDR2 SVGIG (reference sequence). This CDR3 comprises 13 residues. Deletions cut 0 bases from V and 4 bases from J, with 7 bases between. CDR3 DNA sequence: TGTGCCTGGAGTGTTCAGGCGGGAAACACCATATATTTT. Protein sequence: CAWSVQAGNTIYF.

The genes are TRBV6-5 and TRBJ1-1; D perhaps matches TRBD1 (6 bases). Trimming shortened V by 2 bases and J by 7 bases, and 14 bases separated the two germline ends. This CDR3 contains 14 residues. Per the germline V gene, CDR1 is MNHEY and CDR2 is SVGAGI. This CDR3 reads CASSYLSGVGEAFF. The DNA of the CDR3 is TGTGCCAGCAGTTACCTTTCAGGGGTCGGTGAAGCTTTCTTT.

This chain uses TRBV18 with TRBJ1-1; D gene uncertain. The germline V gene has CDR1 KGHSH and CDR2 LQKENI. CDR3 length: 12 amino acids. V dropped 3 bases and J dropped 11 bases, with 13 bases sitting between them. The CDR3 nucleotides are TGTGCCAGCTCACCGGACCAACCGGGGGCTTTCTTT. Translated: CASSPDQPGAFF.

V and J are TRBV6-5 and TRBJ2-5, with TRBD2 matching over 11 bases. Trimming cost V 1 base and J 0 bases; bases outside gene matches: 1. CDR3 size: 16 residues. Looked up from germline, CDR1 is MNHEY and CDR2 is SVGAGI. DNA of the CDR3: TGTGCCAGCAGTTACTTGACTAGCGGGGACCAAGAGACCCAGTACTTC. It codes for CASSYLTSGDQETQYF.

The chain has TRBV6-5 and TRBJ1-2; TRBD1 might be the D (5 bases). Germline lookup yields CDR1 MNHEY and CDR2 SVGAGI. Trimming shortened V by 7 bases and J by 4 bases, and 13 bases separated the two germline ends. This CDR3 has 13 residues. The CDR3 protein is CASTGGKGYGYTF. The CDR3 coding sequence is TGTGCCAGCACGGGGGGGAAGGGCTATGGCTACACCTTC.

The rearrangement joins TRBV5-1 to TRBJ1-1; D perhaps matches TRBD1 (5 bases). Germline V lookup: CDR1 SGHRS, CDR2 YFSETQ. The V and J ends lost 4 bases and 4 bases respectively, with 17 bases between them. The CDR3 consists of 15 residues. The chain's CDR3 is CASSPGGGEGTEAFF. The CDR3 nucleotides read TGCGCCAGCAGCCCCGGCGGGGGGGAAGGCACTGAAGCTTTCTTT.

The chain is built from TRBV5-4 and TRBJ2-1; D remains unclear. The ends were cut back, 1 base at V and 9 bases at J, with 20 bases in the middle. The CDR3 spans 16 residues. Germline CDR1 SGHNT, CDR2 YYREEE (reference sequence). CDR3 in DNA: TGTGCCAGCAGCTTGAGGTTTGGGCGACGCCTGGGTGAGCAGTTCTTC. Its translation is CASSLRFGRRLGEQFF.

The genes are TRBV11-2 and TRBJ1-6, with TRBD1 identical over 11 bases. Germline loops: CDR1 SGHAT, CDR2 FQNNGV. The trim removed 0 bases at V and 0 bases at J, leaving 7 bases unmatched. The CDR3 has 20 residues. In nucleotides, the CDR3 is TGTGCCAGCAGCTTAGATCCCCGGGACAGGGGGGGCTCCTATAATTCACCCCTCCACTTT. As protein: CASSLDPRDRGGSYNSPLHF.

The table lists this clone with a count of one. The chain joins TRBV15 to TRBJ2-7, with 8 bases aligning to TRBD1. This CDR3 contains 15 residues. Trimming cost V 0 bases and J 2 bases; bases outside gene matches: 3. Germline-derived CDR1 and CDR2 are LNHNV and YYDKDF (reference sequence). CDR3 protein: CATSRDRGQPYEQYF. CDR3 nucleotides: TGTGCCACCAGCAGAGACAGGGGGCAGCCCTACGAGCAGTACTTC.

The rearrangement joins TRBV6-5 to TRBJ2-3; D perhaps matches TRBD2 (5 bases). CDR1 and CDR2 (germline): MNHEY, SVGAGI. The CDR3 runs 15 residues. V was cut by 5 bases and J by 0 bases, with 12 bases left in between. The CDR3 here is CASSTERPSTDTQYF. CDR3 nucleotides: TGTGCCAGCAGTACTGAGCGGCCTAGCACAGATACGCAGTATTTT.

The chain carries TRBV29-1 and TRBJ2-7, with 7 bases fitting TRBD1. Germline V gene data show CDR1 as SQVTM and CDR2 as ANQGSEA. With 6 bases clipped from V and 7 bases from J, the junction kept 6 bases outside the gene matches. This CDR3 comprises 11 residues. CDR3 nucleotides: TGCAGCGTCGCGACAGGGACAGAGCAGTACTTC. This translates into CSVATGTEQYF.

Only a few counts were recorded for this clone. The chain recombines TRBV5-1 with TRBJ1-1, with 8 bases that match TRBD1. V was pared by 8 bases and J by 7 bases, with 10 bases of the junction left unmatched. Germline V CDR1 and CDR2: SGHRS, YFSETQ. The CDR3 runs to 13 residues. CDR3 sequence reads: CASGTGSSLEAFF. CDR3 coding DNA: TGCGCCAGTGGGACAGGTTCAAGCCTTGAAGCTTTCTTT.

The rearrangement links TRBV21-1 to TRBJ2-2; the table's D call, TRBD2, was not checked against the DNA. TRBV21-1 is a pseudogene locus. The CDR3 has 20 residues. The CDR3 nucleotides read TGTGCCAGCAGGTGGCCGGGACTAGCGGGAGAAGAGGGGAACACCGGGGAGCTGTTTTTT. Its protein product is CASRWPGLAGEEGNTGELFF.

The chain combines TRBV5-8 with TRBJ1-4, with 9 bases fitting TRBD1. The junction had 8 bases not matched to a gene; V was cut back by 4 bases and J by 7 bases. The CDR3 is 15 amino acids. Germline assignment: CDR1 SGHTS and CDR2 YDEGEE. CDR3 in DNA: TGTGCCAGCAGCGCTACGACAGGGGGTCTTGAAAAACTGTTTTTT. Translating it yields CASSATTGGLEKLFF.